One and the same sample provided the 25 T cell receptor beta chains below, sequenced in a study of T cells in Graves' hyperthyroidism and ophthalmopathy (dated by TCRdb to between 2018 and 2021). The library was produced with multiplex PCR. Data came from an Illumina HiSeq 2000. Amplification of TCR beta CDR3 regions was carried out from RNA transcripts. The TCR CDR3 was subjected to a first round of RT-PCR using the HTBI primer set and the Qiagen OneStep RT-PCR kit. Clones were called with MiXCR by TCRdb after fastp trimmed the public reads at Q25, and only in-frame beta chains were retained. Entries are consolidated by CDR3 protein sequence, retaining the most common genes and DNA. The sample data list about 500,000 distinct CDR3 sequences, and 35% to 50% of these were observed just once. The ten largest clones capture 35% to 50% of the sample. Sequencing input: peripheral blood or thyroid tissue (not recorded which). The receptors here all came from an adult woman with Graves' disease, either hyperthyroidism or ophthalmopathy (not recorded which).

The CDR3 DNA is TGTGCCAGCAGCCCAGGGGCGGGTTTCGGGCAGCCCCAGCATTTT. This sequence encodes CASSPGAGFGQPQHF. The rearrangement uses TRBV11-1 and TRBJ1-5; maybe TRBD1 (6 bases). V was trimmed by 5 bases and J by 7 bases, leaving 18 bases between them. The CDR3 is 15 residues long. Germline assignment: CDR1 SGHAT and CDR2 FQDESV (reference sequence).

This clonotype appeared a few times. This chain joins TRBV7-8 and TRBJ1-5; D gene unclear. V dropped 5 bases and J dropped 1 base, with 12 bases sitting between them. The CDR3 extends over 15 amino acids. CDR1 and CDR2 from the germline V gene are SGHVS and FQNEAQ. The CDR3 loop reads CASSLQLGSNQPQHF. The CDR3 DNA reads TGTGCCAGCAGCCTACAGCTCGGGAGCAATCAGCCCCAGCATTTT.

A few counts support this clonotype. The rearrangement joins TRBV7-9 to TRBJ1-2; TRBD1 is a possible D gene (6 bases). The CDR3 has 17 amino acids. Trimming stripped 6 bases from V and 2 bases from J, with 22 bases between. Germline CDR1 reads SEHNR; CDR2 reads FQNEAQ (reference sequence). The CDR3 region is CASSPPSLRGGNYGYTF. DNA of the CDR3: TGTGCCAGCAGTCCCCCTTCGTTGCGAGGGGGGAACTATGGCTACACCTTC.

This clonotype was seen a few times. This chain connects TRBV7-9 to TRBJ2-7; no clear D. Trimming left V 5 bases short and J 8 bases short, with 19 bases between. The CDR3 sequence is 14 residues long. The germline V gene encodes CDR1 SEHNR and CDR2 FQNEAQ (reference sequence). The CDR3 sequence: CASSKSERSLKQYF. DNA for the CDR3: TGTGCCAGCAGCAAGAGCGAAAGGAGCTTGAAGCAGTACTTC. Full variable domain (remainder filled in from reference TRBV7-9 and TRBJ2-7): DTGVSQNPRHKITKRGQNVTFRCDPISEHNRLYWYRQTLGQGPEFLTYFQNEAQLEKSRLLSDRFSAERPKGSFSTLEIQRTEQGDSAMYLCASSKSERSLKQYFGPGTRLTVT.

The chain joins TRBV7-2 to TRBJ2-6; TRBD1 matches at 7 bases. V was pared by 0 bases and J by 0 bases, with 5 bases of the junction left unmatched. The CDR3 sequence is 18 residues long. Germline CDR1 and CDR2: SGHTA and FQGNSA. The CDR3 DNA follows: TGTGCCAGCAGCTTAGCCCTTGGGACAGCCTCTGGGGCCAACGTCCTGACTTTC. Translating it yields CASSLALGTASGANVLTF.

This clonotype was seen many times. The chain combines TRBV7-2 with TRBJ2-5; D is unclear. Germline CDR1 SGHTA, CDR2 FQGNSA. V was clipped by 3 bases and J by 2 bases, with 7 bases between them. This CDR3 is built from 13 residues. DNA for the CDR3: TGTGCCAGCAGCTTCAGTTCGCAAGAGACCCAGTACTTC. The encoded protein is CASSFSSQETQYF.

The V and J genes are TRBV29-1 and TRBJ2-3; the match to TRBD2 covers 10 bases. After removal of 4 bases from V and 3 bases from J, the junction contained 4 bases not matched to a gene. Per the germline V gene, CDR1 is SQVTM and CDR2 is ANQGSEA. The CDR3 runs to 14 residues. The CDR3 nucleotides are TGCAGCGTTGGAGTTAGCGGGAGGACAGATACGCAGTATTTT. It encodes CSVGVSGRTDTQYF.

This chain uses TRBV10-2 with TRBJ1-4; no firm D call. In germline, CDR1 is WSHSY, CDR2 SAAADI. This CDR3 spans 14 amino acids. The V gene lost 2 bases and the J gene lost 5 bases, with 9 bases spanning the gap. In DNA form, the CDR3 reads TGCGCCAGCAGTGAGGTGACAAGAAATGAAAAACTGTTTTTT. Translation: CASSEVTRNEKLFF.

This clonotype was observed at least ten times. The chain joins TRBV6-5 to TRBJ1-1; D uncertain. The CDR3 is made up of 14 amino acids. V lost 6 bases and J 1 base, leaving 12 bases between the germline ends. Germline CDR1 reads MNHEY; CDR2 reads SVGAGI. The chain's CDR3 is CASRADKGNTEAFF. The CDR3 nucleotides read TGTGCCAGCAGGGCAGACAAGGGGAACACTGAAGCTTTCTTT.

This chain joins TRBV4-1 and TRBJ2-7; D gene unclear. Trimming cost V 2 bases and J 4 bases, with 12 bases left between them. This CDR3 comprises 14 residues. Germline assignment: CDR1 MGHRA and CDR2 YSYEKL. CDR3 bases: TGCGCCAGCAGCCAACTAGGCCGGATGTACGAGCAGTACTTC. Translated: CASSQLGRMYEQYF.

In this sample, this clonotype turned up many times. The chain has TRBV19 and TRBJ2-7, with 9 bases matching TRBD1. The CDR3 has 16 amino acids. The J segment lost 6 bases and the V segment lost 7 bases, leaving 16 bases of the junction unmatched. CDR1 and CDR2 from the germline V gene are LNHDA and SQIVND (reference sequence). CDR3 DNA sequence: TGTGCCAGTAAGGCCGGATCCGGGACAGGGTCAACCGAGCAGTACTTC. It is translated as CASKAGSGTGSTEQYF.

The genes are TRBV10-3 and TRBJ1-2; a weak D match, TRBD1 (5 bases). This CDR3 has 14 residues. Trimming pared 7 bases from V and 4 bases from J, leaving 16 bases between. Per germline, CDR1 ENHRY and CDR2 SYGVKD. CDR3 sequence (DNA): TGTGCCATCACTCGGGGGGGAAGTGGCTATGGCTACACCTTC. Its translation is CAITRGGSGYGYTF.

Worth noting for this clonotype: The junction departs from the called germline gene at one end, perhaps through a read error. CDR3 sequence (DNA): TGTGCCAGCAGCTCACGACTAGCGGGGTTT. Its protein product is CASSSRLAGF. The rearrangement links TRBV7-9 to TRBJ2-2; 11 bases agree with TRBD2. The CDR3 sequence is 10 residues long. Per germline, CDR1 SEHNR and CDR2 FQNEAQ (reference sequence). Full variable domain (remainder filled in from reference TRBV7-9 and TRBJ2-2): DTGVSQNPRHKITKRGQNVTFRCDPISEHNRLYWYRQTLGQGPEFLTYFQNEAQLEKSRLLSDRFSAERPKGSFSTLEIQRTEQGDSAMYLCASSSRLAGFGEGSRLTVL.

This clonotype was counted many times. The J gene is TRBJ2-7, the V gene TRBV14; D gene ambiguous. The V gene's germline CDR1 is SGHDN and CDR2 FVKESK. The CDR3 contains 14 residues. Trimming removed 1 base from V and 2 bases from J, with 9 bases in between. This CDR3 reads CASSQGGFPYEQYF. The CDR3 nucleotides read TGTGCCAGCAGCCAAGGTGGATTCCCCTACGAGCAGTACTTC.

This clonotype has a count of ten or more. The chain is built from TRBV9 and TRBJ1-1; D ambiguous. The CDR3 runs 14 residues. Germline V lookup: CDR1 SGDLS, CDR2 YYNGEE. Between the trimmed V and J ends, which lost 0 bases and 1 base, there was a span of 7 bases. The CDR3 sequence: CASSVGGTNTEAFF. CDR3 in DNA: TGTGCCAGCAGCGTAGGGGGTACGAACACTGAAGCTTTCTTT.

The rearrangement links TRBV5-1 to TRBJ1-1; D ambiguous. V dropped 5 bases and J dropped 1 base, with 6 bases sitting between them. Germline V lookup: CDR1 SGHRS, CDR2 YFSETQ. The CDR3 totals 12 residues. The CDR3 DNA reads TGCGCCAGCAGGGGTCCGAACACTGAAGCTTTCTTT. Translation: CASRGPNTEAFF.

The chain uses TRBV6-6 and TRBJ1-6; 8 nucleotides match TRBD1. The V gene end was trimmed by 7 bases and the J gene end by 15 bases; junction bases not matched to a gene: 14. CDR1 and CDR2 (germline): MNHNY, SVGAGI (reference sequence). The length of the CDR3 is 14 residues. CDR3 in amino acids: CASIPGTGQTFLHF. In DNA form, the CDR3 reads TGTGCCAGCATCCCCGGGACAGGCCAAACGTTCCTCCACTTT.

Of note for this clonotype: Since no conserved phenylalanine or tryptophan closes the CDR3, a read error is the likely cause. It is unclear where the CDR3 begins or ends on the DNA, so no DNA is shown, and the CDR3 is as TCRdb lists it. The V and J genes are TRBV12-3 or TRBV12-4 and TRBJ2-2; no check of the table's D call, TRBD1, against the DNA was made. The CDR3 contains 10 residues when both ends are counted. CDR3 amino acids: CASSLKSGAY.

This clonotype was seen only once. This rearrangement joins TRBV10-3 to TRBJ1-1; possibly TRBD1 for D (6 bases). The CDR3 sequence is 13 residues long. Germline V gene data show CDR1 as ENHRY and CDR2 as SYGVKD. V was trimmed by 11 bases and J by 0 bases, leaving 13 bases between them. CDR3 loop: CAGTDSLNTEAFF. DNA of the CDR3: TGTGCCGGAACGGACAGCCTGAACACTGAAGCTTTCTTT.

The chain couples TRBV11-2 to TRBJ1-4; no definite D call. There are 10 residues in the CDR3. Trimming cost V 1 base and J 13 bases, with 4 bases left between them. The germline V gene has CDR1 SGHAT and CDR2 FQNNGV. The CDR3 spells CASSLGRLFF. As DNA, the CDR3 is TGTGCCAGCAGCTTAGGCCGACTGTTTTTT.

The chain employs TRBV2 and TRBJ2-2; TRBD2 is a possible D gene (5 bases). Germline CDR1 and CDR2: SNHLY and FYNNEI. V lost 4 bases and J 2 bases, leaving 14 bases between the germline ends. The CDR3 has 16 amino acids. The CDR3 is CASSGTDPSNTGELFF. CDR3 sequence (DNA): TGTGCCAGCAGTGGGACTGATCCGTCTAACACCGGGGAGCTGTTTTTT.

This clonotype has a count of ten or more. This chain links TRBV19 with TRBJ1-2; TRBD1 might be the D (5 bases). Germline-derived CDR1 and CDR2 are LNHDA and SQIVND (reference sequence). V lost 3 bases, J lost 4 bases, and 15 bases lay in between. CDR3 length equals 15 residues. This CDR3 reads CASSMGDPKRYGYTF. CDR3 in DNA: TGTGCCAGTAGTATGGGGGACCCAAAACGCTATGGCTACACCTTC.

This clonotype was seen at least ten times. This chain links TRBV12-3 or TRBV12-4 with TRBJ1-2, with 8 bases fitting TRBD1. V shed 1 base and J 4 bases; nucleotides not matched to a gene: 5. The CDR3 spans 15 residues. The CDR3 is CASSLEAGGGYGYTF. Here the CDR3 DNA reads TGTGCCAGCAGTTTAGAGGCAGGGGGCGGCTATGGCTACACCTTC.

This clonotype has only a few counts. The chain links TRBV10-3 to TRBJ1-5, with a weak D call TRBD1 (5 bases). Germline CDR1 reads ENHRY; CDR2 reads SYGVKD. The CDR3 has 15 residues. V was cut by 6 bases and J by 1 base, with 13 bases left in between. The CDR3 loop is CAISNGTESNQPQHF. DNA for the CDR3: TGTGCCATCAGCAATGGGACGGAGAGCAATCAGCCCCAGCATTTT.

V and J are TRBV7-9 and TRBJ2-5; the D is unclear. The germline V gene encodes CDR1 SEHNR and CDR2 FQNEAQ (reference sequence). Between the trimmed V and J ends, which lost 6 bases and 5 bases, there was a span of 13 bases. This CDR3 region has 13 residues. CDR3 residues: CASSKQGEETQYF. The CDR3 nucleotides are TGTGCCAGCAGTAAACAAGGCGAGGAGACCCAGTACTTC.